The 9 T cell receptor beta chains in this list originate from one sample, sequenced in a study of blood T cell repertoires in COVID-19. Clones were read by immunoSEQ multiplex PCR, and TCRdb kept only the in-frame ones, dropping some. Of some 230,000 clones in the sample, 80% to 90% were seen once. The sequencing sample was made of PBMCs or T cells enriched from blood (not recorded which). The receptor source for this set is a woman between 18 and 29 years old in a cohort exposed to, infected with or recovered from COVID-19 (not recorded which).

The rearrangement joins TRBV18 to TRBJ2-5; TRBD2 might be the D (6 bases). The CDR3 contains 15 residues. Trimming left V 5 bases short and J 1 base short, with 14 bases between. The germline gives CDR1 KGHSH, CDR2 LQKENI. CDR3 sequence: CASSVYRDFQETQYF. The CDR3 nucleotides read TGTGCCAGCTCAGTCTACCGGGACTTCCAAGAGACCCAGTACTTC.

This clone was seen only once. V and J are TRBV24-1 and TRBJ1-2; the D gene is possibly TRBD1 (5 bases). This CDR3 comprises 14 residues. CDR1 and CDR2 (germline): KGHDR, SFDVKD. Trimming cost V 4 bases and J 4 bases, with 12 bases left between them. Here the CDR3 reads CATSDAGTAYGYTF. The DNA of the CDR3 is TGTGCCACCAGTGACGCGGGGACGGCCTATGGCTACACCTTC.

The rearrangement links TRBV5-6 to TRBJ1-1; 12 bases match TRBD1. Germline loops: CDR1 SGHDT, CDR2 YYEEEE. The V segment lost 1 base and the J segment 2 bases; nucleotides outside the gene matches: 3. The CDR3 spans 16 residues. CDR3 sequence (DNA): TGTGCCAGCAGCTTGACGGGACAGGGGGCTAACACTGAAGCTTTCTTT. Protein sequence: CASSLTGQGANTEAFF.

The chain recombines TRBV3-1 (or the pseudogene TRBV3-2) with TRBJ2-7; a weak D match, TRBD2 (5 bases). The CDR3 has 12 amino acids. V lost 5 bases to trimming and J lost 7 bases, with 12 bases between them. Germline CDR1 reads LGHDT; CDR2 reads YNNKEL (reference sequence). CDR3 sequence reads: CASSLDFGEQYF. CDR3 nucleotide sequence: TGTGCCAGCAGCTTGGACTTCGGGGAGCAGTACTTC.

This rearrangement joins TRBV10-2 to TRBJ2-3; TRBD2 agrees at 10 bases. Germline trimming cut 3 bases from V and 3 bases from J; bases unmatched to any gene: 3. CDR1 is WSHSY and CDR2 is SAAADI in the germline V gene. The CDR3 is 15 residues long. In DNA form, the CDR3 reads TGCGCCAGCAGTGACAGCGGGAGGGTGACAGATACGCAGTATTTT. Amino acids: CASSDSGRVTDTQYF.

This clone was recorded a few times. The chain joins TRBV6-1 to TRBJ1-3; no firm D call. V lost 0 bases and J lost 7, with 13 bases in between. CDR1 is MNHNS and CDR2 is SASEGT in the germline V gene. The CDR3 sequence is 15 residues long. The DNA of the CDR3 is TGTGCCAGCAGTGAAGCGACGGGTTCCGGTAACACCATATATTTT. Protein product: CASSEATGSGNTIYF.

CDR3 region: CASSYGGQETQYF. DNA for the CDR3: TGTGCCAGCAGTTACGGGGGCCAAGAGACCCAGTACTTC. The V call is TRBV27, the J call TRBJ2-5, with D perhaps matching TRBD2 (6 bases). This CDR3 has 13 residues. Germline-derived CDR1 and CDR2 are MNHEY and SMNVEV (reference sequence). V was trimmed by 4 bases and J by 1 base, leaving 7 bases between them.

The genes are TRBV28 and TRBJ1-2; D unresolved. CDR1 and CDR2 (germline): MDHEN, SYDVKM. The CDR3 loop spans 11 amino acids. V was shortened by 6 bases and J by 6 bases, with 8 bases between the two germline ends. DNA for the CDR3: TGTGCCAGCAGCTTTCGGGATGGCTACACCTTC. The encoded protein is CASSFRDGYTF.

The chain joins TRBV7-3 to TRBJ2-3; 8 bases align to TRBD1. V gave up 3 bases and J gave up 1 base; unmatched junction bases: 6. CDR3 size: 16 residues. Germline-derived CDR1 and CDR2 are SGHTA and FQGTGA. CDR3 amino acids: CASSLVPGQGTDTQYF. Written as DNA, the CDR3 is TGTGCCAGCAGCTTGGTCCCGGGACAGGGCACAGATACGCAGTATTTT.